This T cell receptor beta chain was retrieved from a study of PD-L1 blockade in urothelial cancer. Across the study: Males with bladder-origin urothelial cancer constituted most of the 29 patients. Chemotherapy regimens numbering 0 to 3 had been given to patients. The authors examined blood 3 weeks (second dose) and 6 weeks after treatment start.

Assay: immunoSEQ multiplex PCR; the TCRdb copy retains only in-frame clones and omits some. The sample lists tens of thousands of clones, roughly 80% seen once, with 3% to 4% in the top ten. This clone appeared a few times. Germline CDR1 SGHTS, CDR2 YDEGEE. This CDR3 has 20 residues. J gave up 4 bases and V 2 bases, and 20 bases lay outside the gene matches. The chain is built from TRBV5-8 and TRBJ2-3, with TRBD1 matching 9 bases. This specimen consisted of PBMCs, obtained around atezolizumab (anti-PD-L1) treatment. The sequence was obtained from a man between 65 and 85 years old with urothelial cancer. The CDR3 DNA sequence: TGTGCCAGCAGCTTAATCCATAGGATAAAACCGGGACAGGGTCCAGATACGCAGTATTTT. Translated, it gives CASSLIHRIKPGQGPDTQYF.